This T cell receptor (beta chain) emerged from a study of blood T cell repertoires in COVID-19. Study context: Nucleic acid was either cDNA or gDNA, and it came from T cells, B-cell-depleted T cells, or PBMCs.

Per the study methods: Researchers report that nucleated cell counts were estimated from reference gene primer amplification. TCRdb's table, derived via immunoSEQ multiplex PCR, lists solely in-frame clones and lacks some. For V, J and clone size, that table is used; D and trimming come from the DNA. The sample shows around 130,000 clones, 70% to 80% of them seen only once. The germline V gene has CDR1 LGHDT and CDR2 YNNKEL (reference sequence). The CDR3 runs to 16 residues. V shed 1 base and J 4 bases; nucleotides not matched to a gene: 3. Sequencing used peripheral blood. The TCR originated in a human donor in a cohort sampled during active COVID-19. The rearrangement links TRBV3-1 (or the pseudogene TRBV3-2) to TRBJ2-2; 10 nucleotides match TRBD1. Here the CDR3 reads CASSQVGTGVTGELFF. The CDR3 DNA is TGTGCCAGCAGCCAAGTCGGGACAGGGGTCACCGGGGAGCTGTTTTTT.